The clone carrying this T cell receptor (beta chain) has just one count. Its target is unknown. Compared with germline, one end of the junction differs, possibly owing to a read error. The CDR3 is made up of 18 amino acids. Germline V CDR1 and CDR2: ENHRY, SYGVKD. A second PCR, run for about 7 to 11 cycles, used a sample-barcoded 5' primer plus a J-beta primer mix. Each CDR3 protein is one row after TCRdb ran MiXCR on the 5' RACE reads. The repertoire includes about 1.4 million distinct CDR3 sequences, roughly 64% of them detected once, and more than 6% sits in the top ten. This sample was included in a study of blood T cells in healthy people across ages. Peripheral blood samples of around 9.8 milliliters were drawn from each donor. The authors extracted at least 6 micrograms of total RNA per sample. Whole-study results and caveats: Per million T cells, TCR beta diversity dropped about linearly as age rose.

This receptor was obtained from a man aged 18 to 30 in good health. The chain is built from TRBV10-3 and TRBJ2-7; 13 bases are a match to TRBD2. The material sequenced was blood. CDR3: CAISNGLAGALSSSEQYF. The CDR3 nucleotides are TGTGCCATCAGTAACGGACTAGCGGGAGCCCTAAGCTCCTCCGAGCAGTACTTC.